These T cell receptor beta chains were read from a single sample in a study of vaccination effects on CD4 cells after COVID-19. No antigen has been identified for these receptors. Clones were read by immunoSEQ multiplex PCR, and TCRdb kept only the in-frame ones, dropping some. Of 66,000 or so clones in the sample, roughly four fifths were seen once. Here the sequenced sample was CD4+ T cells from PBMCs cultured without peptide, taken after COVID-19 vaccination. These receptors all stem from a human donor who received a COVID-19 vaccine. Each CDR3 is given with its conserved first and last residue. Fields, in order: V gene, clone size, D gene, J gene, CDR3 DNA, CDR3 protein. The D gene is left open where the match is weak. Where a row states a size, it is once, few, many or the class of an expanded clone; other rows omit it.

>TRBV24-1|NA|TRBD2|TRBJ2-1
TGTGCCACCAGTGACCATAGCGGGGATAACAATGAGCAGTTCTTC
CATSDHSGDNNEQFF
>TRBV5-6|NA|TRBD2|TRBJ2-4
TGTGCCAGCAGCTTGGGTGGGGGGGGAAACATTCAGTACTTC
CASSLGGGGNIQYF
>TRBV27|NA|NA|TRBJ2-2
TGTGCCAGCAGTTTACCCAGGGGGAGGTACACCGGGGAGCTGTTTTTT
CASSLPRGRYTGELFF
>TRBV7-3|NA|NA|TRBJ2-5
TGTGCCAGCAGCTTAGGGGGGGGCTTGGCAGAGACCCAGTACTTC
CASSLGGGLAETQYF
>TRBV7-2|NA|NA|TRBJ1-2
TGTGCCAGCAGCTTTGAGGGGTTCTATGGCTACACCTTC
CASSFEGFYGYTF
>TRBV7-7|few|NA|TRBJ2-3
TGTGCCAGCAGCTCGGCAGCGGCAGATACGCAGTATTTT
CASSSAAADTQYF
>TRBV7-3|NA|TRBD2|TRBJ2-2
TGTGCCAGCAGCCCAACTAGGACTAGCGGGAACACCGGGGAGCTGTTTTTT
CASSPTRTSGNTGELFF
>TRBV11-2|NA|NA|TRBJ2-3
TGTGCCAGCAGCTTAGCGCGGCCCTTTAGCACAGATACGCAGTATTTT
CASSLARPFSTDTQYF
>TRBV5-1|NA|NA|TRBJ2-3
TGCGCCAGCAGCCTTACAGGGATAGATACGCAGTATTTT
CASSLTGIDTQYF
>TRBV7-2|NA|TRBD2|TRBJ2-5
TGTGCCAGCAGCTTTGCGGGGGAGGCTCAAGAGACCCAGTACTTC
CASSFAGEAQETQYF
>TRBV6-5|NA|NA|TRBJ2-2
TGTGCCAGCAGTTACGGCGGCAGGGCCTCTCGGAGGGAGCTGTTTTTT
CASSYGGRASRRELFF
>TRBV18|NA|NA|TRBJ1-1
TGTGCCAGCTCACCCGGACAAACGAACACTGAAGCTTTCTTT
CASSPGQTNTEAFF
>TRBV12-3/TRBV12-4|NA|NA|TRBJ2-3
TGTGCCAGCAGGATTAGCACAGATACGCAGTATTTT
CASRISTDTQYF
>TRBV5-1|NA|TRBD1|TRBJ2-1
TGCGCCAGCAGCCCGGACAGGGCGATCGATGAGCAGTTCTTC
CASSPDRAIDEQFF
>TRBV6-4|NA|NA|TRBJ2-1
TGTGCCAGCAGTGACCTAGGGAACCCCGCCAATGAGCAGTTCTTC
CASSDLGNPANEQFF
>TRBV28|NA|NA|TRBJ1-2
TGTGCCAGCAGTTTGGGGGCCTCCTATGGCTACACCTTC
CASSLGASYGYTF
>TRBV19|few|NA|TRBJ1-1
TGTGCCAGTAGTATAGTCACGGCTTACGGCACTGAAGCTTTCTTT
CASSIVTAYGTEAFF
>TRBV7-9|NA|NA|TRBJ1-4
TGTGCCAGCAGCCTTCAAACAGGGTTGAATGAAAAACTGTTTTTT
CASSLQTGLNEKLFF
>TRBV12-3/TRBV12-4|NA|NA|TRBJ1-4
TGTGCCAGCAGTCCCTGGGGCAATGAAAAACTGTTTTTT
CASSPWGNEKLFF
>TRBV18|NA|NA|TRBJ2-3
TGTGCCAGCTCACCGGGGACAGATACGCAGTATTTT
CASSPGTDTQYF
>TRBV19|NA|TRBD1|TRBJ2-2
TGTGCCAGTAGTATATCCCAGGGGGCAGGGGAGGAGCTGTTTTTT
CASSISQGAGEELFF
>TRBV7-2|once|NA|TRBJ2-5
TGTGCCAGCAGCTTAGTGACGGAGGGTGGACAGACCCAGTACTTC
CASSLVTEGGQTQYF
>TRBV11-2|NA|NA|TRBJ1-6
TGTGCCAGCAGCTTAGATGAGAGCTCCTATAATTCACCCCTCCACTTT
CASSLDESSYNSPLHF
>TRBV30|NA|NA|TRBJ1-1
TGTGCCTCCCACCGGGGGGCGAAGATATTAGCCGAAGCTTTCTTT
CASHRGAKILAEAFF